The rows below give T cell receptor beta chains drawn from one sample of a study of PD-L1 blockade in urothelial cancer. This table comes from immunoSEQ multiplex PCR, and its TCRdb copy is limited to in-frame clones, with some not included. Among tens of thousands of clones, over 80% were seen once, and the ten largest hold 8% to 10%. The sequenced sample was PBMCs, obtained around atezolizumab (anti-PD-L1) treatment. These receptors were taken from a man aged 65-85 years with urothelial cancer. Each CDR3 is given with its conserved first and last residue. The D gene is left open where the match is weak. Clone size appears in some rows only: once, few, many, or a class for an expanded clone.

J	V	D	size	DNA	CDR3
TRBJ2-4	TRBV7-8	TRBD2	once	TGTGCCAGCAGCTCGAGCGGGGCGCGTCTAGCCAAAAACATTCAGTACTTC	CASSSSGARLAKNIQYF
TRBJ2-7	TRBV27	-	-	TGTGCCAGCAGTACACAAAAGCTAACAGGAACCCACTACGAGCAGTACTTC	CASSTQKLTGTHYEQYF
TRBJ1-6	TRBV27	-	-	TGTGCCAGCAGCCGGACTGGGAGGTATAATTCACCCCTCCACTTT	CASSRTGRYNSPLHF
TRBJ2-7	TRBV6-1	TRBD1	-	TGTGCCAGCAGTGAAGGAGGGACAGGGGGTTACGAGCAGTACTTC	CASSEGGTGGYEQYF
TRBJ1-1	TRBV5-6	-	-	TGTGCCAGCAGCTTGTTGGCCCGACAGGCGGGCACTGAAGCTTTCTTT	CASSLLARQAGTEAFF
TRBJ2-5	TRBV6-1	TRBD1	once	TGTGCCAGCAGTAATACAGGGGGCGCGGAGACCCAGTACTTC	CASSNTGGAETQYF
TRBJ1-1	TRBV7-3	-	-	TGTGCCAGCAGCTTAACCCCGGGACAACTGAACACTGAAGCTTTCTTT	CASSLTPGQLNTEAFF
TRBJ1-2	TRBV2	-	-	TGTGCCAGCAGTGGAGACCCCGGCGGAGGCTACACCTTC	CASSGDPGGGYTF
TRBJ2-1	TRBV2	TRBD2	-	TGTGCCAGCACCCTGGGAGCGGGGGGGCGGGGTGAGCAGTTCTTC	CASTLGAGGRGEQFF
TRBJ2-1	TRBV9	-	-	TGTGCCAGCAGCGTAGGTAACAGTAACAATGAGCAGTTCTTC	CASSVGNSNNEQFF
TRBJ2-7	TRBV29-1	TRBD1	once	TGCAGCGTTGGGCAGGGGGCTTATTACGAGCAGTACTTC	CSVGQGAYYEQYF
TRBJ1-2	TRBV28	TRBD1	-	TGTGCCAGCAGTTCCCCGCGGACAGGAGGTGGCTACACCTTC	CASSSPRTGGGYTF
TRBJ2-1	TRBV11-1	TRBD1	-	TGTGCCAGCAGCTTAGGGACAGGGGAGGCCAATGAGCAGTTCTTC	CASSLGTGEANEQFF
TRBJ2-5	TRBV5-4	-	-	TGTGCCAGCAGCTTGTCGGGTTCCCAAGAGACCCAGTACTTC	CASSLSGSQETQYF
TRBJ1-1	TRBV18	-	-	TGTGCCAGCTCACCGGCAGGGAACACTGAAGCTTTCTTT	CASSPAGNTEAFF
TRBJ1-5	TRBV18	TRBD1	-	TGTGCCAGCTCACCTCAGGGGGCTAGCAATCAGCCCCAGCATTTT	CASSPQGASNQPQHF
TRBJ1-1	TRBV7-2	TRBD1	-	TGTGCCAGCAGCTCACCAGGGGGCGCGGAAGCTTTCTTT	CASSSPGGAEAFF
TRBJ2-1	TRBV11-1	TRBD2	-	TGTGCCAGCAGGCGTGCTAGCGGGGGGGCCAATGAGCAGTTCTTC	CASRRASGGANEQFF
TRBJ2-1	TRBV5-1	-	-	TGCGCCAGCAGCTCGGAGGGGTTATCCTACAATGAGCAGTTCTTC	CASSSEGLSYNEQFF
TRBJ2-2	TRBV6-5	-	-	TGTGCCAGCAGTAAAAACAGGGTAACCGGGGAGCTGTTTTTT	CASSKNRVTGELFF
TRBJ2-2	TRBV5-1	TRBD1	-	TGCGCCAGCCACAGGGGGGCCCCGAACACCGGGGAGCTGTTTTTT	CASHRGAPNTGELFF
TRBJ2-1	TRBV14	-	-	TGTGCCAGCAGGAACCGGGACACTCATGAGCAGTTCTTC	CASRNRDTHEQFF
TRBJ2-5	TRBV5-1	TRBD1	-	TGCGCCAGCAGCCCGACAGGGGGCGTCCAGACCCAGTACTTC	CASSPTGGVQTQYF
TRBJ2-1	TRBV4-2	TRBD2	-	TGTGCCAGCAGCCAAGAGAGGGGACTAGCGCGGAACAATGAGCAGTTCTTC	CASSQERGLARNNEQFF
TRBJ2-5	TRBV19	-	-	TGTGCCAGTAGATTACATACTAGTTCCCTCGAGGAGACCCAGTACTTC	CASRLHTSSLEETQYF
TRBJ2-5	TRBV5-4	TRBD1	-	TGTGCCAGCAGCCCGGTAGGGACAGGGGGAGAGACCCAGTACTTC	CASSPVGTGGETQYF
TRBJ1-5	TRBV5-6	TRBD1	-	TGTGCCAGCAGCTTCAGGGGGGCAAGCGATCAGCCCCAGCATTTT	CASSFRGASDQPQHF
TRBJ2-3	TRBV19	-	-	TGTGCCAGTAGTAGGGGGGAACTCACAGATACGCAGTATTTT	CASSRGELTDTQYF
TRBJ2-3	TRBV5-1	-	-	TGCGCCAGCAGCTTTAGAGTTGGTACTGCAGATACGCAGTATTTT	CASSFRVGTADTQYF
TRBJ2-1	TRBV15	-	-	TGTGCCACCAGCAGAGATCCCCCGGGACACCCCTACAATGAGCAGTTCTTC	CATSRDPPGHPYNEQFF
TRBJ1-2	TRBV28	TRBD1	few	TGTGCCAGCACTCCACGTCGGCGCCAGGGGGGTGGCTACACCTTC	CASTPRRRQGGGYTF
TRBJ1-1	TRBV5-1	-	-	TGCGCCAGCAGCCTGGGGCAGGGGCTGAACACTGAAGCTTTCTTT	CASSLGQGLNTEAFF
TRBJ2-7	TRBV27	TRBD2	-	TGTGCCAGCAGCCCTGGGACTAGCGGGTACTCCTACGAGCAGTACTTC	CASSPGTSGYSYEQYF
TRBJ1-1	TRBV10-2	TRBD1	-	TGCGCCAGCAGTGAGGGACAGGGGGTACGAAACACTGAAGCTTTCTTT	CASSEGQGVRNTEAFF
TRBJ1-1	TRBV11-2	-	-	TGTGCCAGCACCCTCCAGGGCACTGAAGCTTTCTTT	CASTLQGTEAFF
TRBJ2-2	TRBV18	-	-	TGTGCCAGCTCTACAGGGATCGGGGAGCTGTTTTTT	CASSTGIGELFF
TRBJ1-1	TRBV18	-	-	TGTGCCAGCTCGCCCAGCGCGGGAGAGAACACTGAAGCTTTCTTT	CASSPSAGENTEAFF
TRBJ2-2	TRBV5-4	TRBD2	-	TGTGCCAGCAGCGCTCTAGCGGGATACTACACCGGGGAGCTGTTTTTT	CASSALAGYYTGELFF
TRBJ1-1	TRBV4-3	-	once	TGCGCCAGCAGCCAAGATTTAGGGGCCATGCCGGACACTGAAGCTTTCTTT	CASSQDLGAMPDTEAFF